These 27 T cell receptor beta chains came from one sample sequenced in a study of human T cells and chemical hapten exposure. TCRdb passed the RACE reads through MiXCR, listing each CDR3 protein once. The table includes 110,000 to 150,000 distinct CDR3 sequences, about 10% detected once. Described time point: patch test 2, 6 weeks after DPC sensitization. The treatment is: therapeutic diphenylcyclopropenone sensitization with weekly scalp DPC. This material consisted of whole blood, taken in connection with sensitization to the hapten diphenylcyclopropenone (DPC). These receptors all come from a woman between 50 and 59 years old with alopecia areata. Some clones in this sample may be carry-over from other donors' samples.

There are a few counts of this clonotype. The J gene is TRBJ2-7, the V gene TRBV6-6; D remains unclear. The length of the CDR3 is 13 residues. Germline-derived CDR1 and CDR2 are MNHNY and SVGAGI (reference sequence). V lost 5 bases to trimming and J lost 4 bases, with 12 bases between them. CDR3 in amino acids: CASSQLQSYEQYF. DNA of the CDR3: TGTGCCAGCAGTCAGCTCCAGAGTTACGAGCAGTACTTC.

The J gene is TRBJ2-3, the V gene TRBV12-3 or TRBV12-4; D unclear. Trimming removed 4 bases from V and 1 base from J, with 9 bases in between. This CDR3 is 14 amino acids long. This CDR3 reads CASSSAYGTDTQYF. The CDR3 nucleotides are TGTGCCAGCAGTTCGGCCTATGGCACAGATACGCAGTATTTT.

The sample holds a few counts of this clonotype. The J gene is TRBJ1-3, the V gene TRBV6-5; D is perhaps TRBD1 (5 bases). V was trimmed by 2 bases and J by 0 bases, leaving 14 bases between them. The CDR3 totals 17 residues. Germline CDR1 reads MNHEY; CDR2 reads SVGAGI. CDR3 region: CASSYGRGESSGNTIYF. Written as DNA, the CDR3 is TGTGCCAGCAGTTACGGACGGGGGGAGAGCTCTGGAAACACCATATATTTT.

In its sample, this clonotype was seen a few times. The chain uses TRBV7-9 and TRBJ2-3, with 7 bases matching TRBD1. Germline CDR1 is SEHNR and CDR2 is FQNEAQ (reference sequence). This CDR3 is 16 amino acids long. The junction had 8 bases not matched to a gene; V was cut back by 4 bases and J by 1 base. The CDR3 region has the DNA TGTGCCAGCAGCTCCTTTGACAGGGTGGGCACAGATACGCAGTATTTT. Its translation: CASSSFDRVGTDTQYF.

This clonotype was seen ten or more times. The genes are TRBV5-4 and TRBJ2-1; maybe TRBD2 (5 bases). V was clipped by 0 bases and J by 2 bases, with 12 bases between them. Per germline, CDR1 SGHNT and CDR2 YYREEE (reference sequence). The CDR3 has 16 residues. As DNA, the CDR3 is TGTGCCAGCAGCTTGGGGTCTAGCAGCCCCTACAATGAGCAGTTCTTC. Protein: CASSLGSSSPYNEQFF.

The chain couples TRBV11-2 to TRBJ1-2; 10 bases agree with TRBD1. Germline CDR1 SGHAT, CDR2 FQNNGV. The CDR3 spans 18 residues. Trimming cost V 5 bases and J 4 bases; bases outside gene matches: 16. The CDR3 DNA reads as TGTGCCAGCAGCCCATTCCCGGGACAGGGGAACCTAGGCTATGGCTACACCTTC. Protein: CASSPFPGQGNLGYGYTF.

This CDR3 is CASSLQQGRSGELFF. The CDR3 DNA reads as TGTGCCAGCAGCTTACAACAGGGTCGTTCCGGGGAGCTGTTTTTT. The V and J genes are TRBV11-2 and TRBJ2-2, with D tentatively TRBD1 (6 bases). From germline, CDR1 is SGHAT and CDR2 FQNNGV. Trimming took off 2 bases at V and 6 bases at J, with 13 bases between the two ends. The CDR3 is made up of 15 amino acids. The whole variable domain, remainder taken from reference TRBV11-2 and TRBJ2-2, is EAGVAQSPRYKIIEKRQSVAFWCNPISGHATLYWYQQILGQGPKLLIQFQNNGVVDDSQLPKDRFSAERLKGVDSTLKIQPAKLEDSAVYLCASSLQQGRSGELFFGEGSRLTVL.

V usage is TRBV25-1 and J usage is TRBJ2-7; the D gene could be TRBD1 or TRBD2 (6 bases each). Per the germline V gene, CDR1 is MGHDK and CDR2 is SYGVNS. The CDR3 extends over 12 amino acids. Between the trimmed V and J ends, which lost 6 bases and 6 bases, there was a span of 12 bases. The CDR3 sequence: CASRSRGPEQYF. DNA for the CDR3: TGTGCCAGCAGATCCCGGGGGCCCGAGCAGTACTTC.

This clonotype has a count of ten or more. The rearrangement links TRBV7-8 to TRBJ1-4; D possibly corresponds to TRBD1 (5 bases). The CDR3 runs to 14 residues. The V end lost 3 bases, the J end lost 8 bases, and 13 bases lay between the germline ends. The germline V gene has CDR1 SGHVS and CDR2 FQNEAQ. The CDR3 bases are TGTGCCAGCAGCTTTGGTCAGGGCGCCGAAAAACTGTTTTTT. Amino acids: CASSFGQGAEKLFF.

This clonotype was picked up many times. The rearrangement links TRBV6-5 to TRBJ2-7, with D possibly TRBD1 on 8 matching bases. This CDR3 region has 13 residues. Per germline, CDR1 MNHEY and CDR2 SVGAGI. The ends were cut back, 4 bases at V and 9 bases at J, with 16 bases in the middle. CDR3 DNA sequence: TGTGCCAGCAGTTCACAGGGGGGGGAGAGGCAGTACTTC. This gives the protein CASSSQGGERQYF.

This rearrangement joins TRBV6-2 or TRBV6-3 to TRBJ2-7, with D possibly TRBD2 on 6 matching bases. Trimming cost V 7 bases and J 2 bases, with 12 bases left between them. Germline CDR1 is MNHEY and CDR2 is SVGEGT. This CDR3 has 13 residues. CDR3 coding DNA: TGTGCCAGCACTCGGCGGGGTGCCTACGAGCAGTACTTC. Protein sequence: CASTRRGAYEQYF.

This clonotype was counted a few times. The rearrangement links TRBV19 to TRBJ2-7; D is possibly TRBD1 or TRBD2 (5 bases each). The CDR3 sequence is 15 residues long. The V end was cut by 5 bases, the J end by 0 bases, with 14 bases between. The V gene's germline CDR1 is LNHDA and CDR2 SQIVND (reference sequence). CDR3 bases: TGTGCCAGTAGTCGCGGACCGGGGACCTCCTACGAGCAGTACTTC. Protein: CASSRGPGTSYEQYF.

The sample holds many counts of this clonotype. The chain links TRBV27 to TRBJ2-4, with 10 bases fitting TRBD2. The CDR3 is 17 amino acids. V lost 3 bases and J lost 2; bases outside the gene matches: 7. CDR1 and CDR2 (germline): MNHEY, SMNVEV (reference sequence). In nucleotides, the CDR3 is TGTGCCAGCAGTTTTTTGGCTAGCGGGAGAACCAAAAACATTCAGTACTTC. Its protein is CASSFLASGRTKNIQYF.

This clonotype was recorded at least ten times. The chain couples TRBV15 to TRBJ1-2; maybe TRBD1 (6 bases). With 0 bases removed from V and 9 bases from J, the gap between germline ends came to 14 bases. This CDR3 has 14 amino acids. In germline, CDR1 is LNHNV, CDR2 YYDKDF (reference sequence). CDR3 nucleotide sequence: TGTGCCACCAGCAGAGATCCCAGGGGCGATAGCTACACCTTC. Amino acids: CATSRDPRGDSYTF.

This clonotype was observed at least ten times. The genes are TRBV20-1 and TRBJ2-1; 11 nucleotides agree with TRBD2. The CDR3 sequence is 13 residues long. Trimming took 6 bases from V and 10 from J; bases not matched to a gene: 8. The V gene's germline CDR1 is DFQATT and CDR2 SNEGSKA (reference sequence). The CDR3 sequence is CSALSGRAGEQFF. The CDR3 DNA is TGCAGTGCCCTTAGCGGGAGGGCAGGGGAGCAGTTCTTC.

The J gene is TRBJ2-7, the V gene TRBV19; 9 positions agree with TRBD1. Germline loops: CDR1 LNHDA, CDR2 SQIVND (reference sequence). V dropped 5 bases and J dropped 3; count of bases not matched to a gene: 8. The CDR3 sequence is 15 residues long. Here the CDR3 DNA reads TGTGCCAGTAGTGTGGGGACAGGGAAAAGCTACGAGCAGTACTTC. It is translated as CASSVGTGKSYEQYF.

The sample holds a few counts of this clonotype. V gene TRBV7-6 combines with J gene TRBJ2-5, with a tentative D call TRBD1 (6 bases). This CDR3 has 13 amino acids. The V gene's germline CDR1 is SGHVS and CDR2 FNYEAQ. V lost 4 bases, J lost 5 bases, and 11 bases lay in between. CDR3 protein: CASSSGQWETQYF. The CDR3 nucleotides are TGTGCCAGCAGCTCGGGACAATGGGAGACCCAGTACTTC.

The chain recombines TRBV12-3 or TRBV12-4 with TRBJ2-1; TRBD2 matches at 8 bases. The ends lost 3 bases at V and 10 bases at J; junction bases unmatched: 8. The CDR3 extends over 14 amino acids. CDR3: CASSFPSGSREQFF. CDR3 nucleotides: TGTGCCAGCAGTTTCCCCAGCGGGAGCCGAGAGCAGTTCTTC.

This clonotype turned up a few times. This sequence joins TRBV6-5 and TRBJ1-1, with 8 bases identical to TRBD1. Per the germline V gene, CDR1 is MNHEY and CDR2 is SVGAGI. The CDR3 is 14 residues long. Trimming cost V 5 bases and J 4 bases; bases outside gene matches: 6. The CDR3 DNA follows: TGTGCCAGCAGTCCACAGGGGGTAGCCACTGAAGCTTTCTTT. It encodes CASSPQGVATEAFF.

This rearrangement joins TRBV12-3 or TRBV12-4 to TRBJ2-3, with D possibly being TRBD1 (6 bases). The CDR3 has 15 residues. V lost 8 bases and J lost 0, with 15 bases in between. The CDR3 reads CASGSRGGSTDTQYF. DNA for the CDR3: TGTGCCAGCGGATCCCGAGGGGGTAGCACAGATACGCAGTATTTT.

This clonotype was seen a few times. The chain links TRBV12-3 or TRBV12-4 to TRBJ1-1; a possible D gene is TRBD1 (5 bases). The CDR3 totals 15 residues. Trimming pared 1 base from V and 4 bases from J, leaving 13 bases between. As DNA, the CDR3 is TGTGCCAGCAGTTTAGGCGGGGGGTCTCGCACTGAAGCTTTCTTT. Protein sequence: CASSLGGGSRTEAFF.

V and J are TRBV7-8 and TRBJ2-3, with 7 bases that match TRBD1. CDR1 is SGHVS, CDR2 FQNEAQ, per germline. V was clipped by 5 bases and J by 3 bases; unmatched bases: 11. The CDR3 is made up of 16 amino acids. The CDR3 coding sequence is TGTGCCAGCAGCCCGCGACAGGGTTGGAGTACAGATACGCAGTATTTT. Amino acids: CASSPRQGWSTDTQYF.

This clonotype was detected only a few times. The V gene is TRBV6-1, the J gene TRBJ2-1; TRBD1 matches at 8 bases. The V and J ends lost 5 bases and 0 bases, in that order; junction bases with no gene match: 9. The CDR3 covers 17 residues. From germline, CDR1 is MNHNS and CDR2 SASEGT. In DNA, the CDR3 is TGTGCCAGCAGTCGAACAGGGGGAAGGAGCTCCTACAATGAGCAGTTCTTC. It yields the protein CASSRTGGRSSYNEQFF.

This clonotype was recorded at least ten times. In nucleotides, the CDR3 is TGTGCCAGCAGCTTAGATTGGGACGCTGAAGCTTTCTTT. This encodes CASSLDWDAEAFF. V usage is TRBV7-2 and J usage is TRBJ1-1, with a possible D match to TRBD1 (5 bases). From germline, CDR1 is SGHTA and CDR2 FQGNSA. The CDR3 has 13 residues. The V gene lost 1 base and the J gene lost 6 bases, with 9 bases spanning the gap.

The chain is built from TRBV6-2 or TRBV6-3 and TRBJ2-1; 13 nucleotides match TRBD2. Germline CDR1 reads MNHEY; CDR2 reads SVGEGT. V shed 6 bases, J shed 7 bases, and the junction held 6 bases outside the gene matches. The CDR3 runs to 15 residues. In DNA form, the CDR3 reads TGTGCCAGCAGCGGACTAGCGGGAGAGCCGAATGAGCAGTTCTTC. It encodes CASSGLAGEPNEQFF.

The V call is TRBV12-3 or TRBV12-4, the J call TRBJ1-5, with D perhaps TRBD1 (6 bases). V lost 5 bases to trimming and J lost 8 bases, with 16 bases between them. The length of the CDR3 is 14 residues. The CDR3 region has the DNA TGTGCCAGCAGTCAACAGGGAGATCGGGAGCCCCAGCATTTT. It encodes CASSQQGDREPQHF.

The chain recombines TRBV18 with TRBJ2-2; 8 nucleotides agree with TRBD1. This CDR3 is 16 amino acids long. Germline CDR1 reads KGHSH; CDR2 reads LQKENI. V was pared by 0 bases and J by 6 bases, with 6 bases of the junction left unmatched. The CDR3 coding sequence is TGTGCCAGCTCACCACCGGGACAGGATTGGTCCGGGGAGCTGTTTTTT. This sequence encodes CASSPPGQDWSGELFF.